Following are 16 T cell receptor beta chains from one sample sequenced in a study of OX40 agonist ivuxolimab in advanced cancers. Data came from immunoSEQ multiplex PCR; TCRdb stores just in-frame clones and leaves some out. The sample has 54,000 or so clones, under 90% seen once. This material consisted of CD4+ or CD8+ T cells sorted from blood, taken in a trial of the OX40 agonist ivuxolimab. These receptors all stem from an adult with an advanced solid tumor such as melanoma, head and neck, liver or kidney cancer.

CDR3 nucleotide sequence: TGTGCCAGCTCTCCGGACAGGGGGAACTATGGCTACACCTTC. This gives the protein CASSPDRGNYGYTF. The gene calls are TRBV18 and TRBJ1-2; the match to TRBD1 covers 10 bases. Germline lookup yields CDR1 KGHSH and CDR2 LQKENI. V lost 6 bases, J lost 2 bases, and 3 bases stayed unmatched. The CDR3 consists of 14 residues.

This clone was picked up one time. The gene calls are TRBV10-1 and TRBJ2-1, with 10 positions matching TRBD2. The V gene's germline CDR1 is WNHNN and CDR2 SYGVQD (reference sequence). Losses at the gene ends were 9 bases for V and 8 bases for J; bases not matched to a gene: 25. This CDR3 has 19 amino acids. CDR3 DNA: TGCGCCAGGGCGGCTAGCGGGAGATTGCACGTAAGGGTGATTGATGAGCAGTTCTTC. It yields the protein CARAASGRLHVRVIDEQFF.

The chain links TRBV7-2 to TRBJ1-1; TRBD1 might be the D (6 bases). The CDR3 sequence is 14 residues long. V lost 7 bases, J lost 2 bases, and 14 bases lay in between. Germline-derived CDR1 and CDR2 are SGHTA and FQGNSA. The CDR3 here is CASNLRGDNTEAFF. The CDR3, as DNA: TGTGCCAGCAACCTCAGGGGCGATAACACTGAAGCTTTCTTT.

The gene calls are TRBV19 and TRBJ2-7; TRBD2 is a possible D gene (5 bases). Germline CDR1 and CDR2: LNHDA and SQIVND (reference sequence). V was clipped by 2 bases and J by 0 bases, with 8 bases between them. This CDR3 is 14 amino acids long. The CDR3: CASSIRGSSYEQYF. The CDR3 DNA reads TGTGCCAGTAGTATAAGAGGGAGCTCCTACGAGCAGTACTTC.

In DNA form, the CDR3 reads TGCGCCAGCAGTCAGAAACGCCTAGCAGACAAGAAGACCCAGTACTTC. It specifies CASSQKRLADKKTQYF. V is TRBV23-1 and J is TRBJ2-5; a possible D gene is TRBD2 (5 bases). TRBV23-1 is an ORF for which the function is uncertain. Trimming removed 3 bases from V and 6 bases from J, with 20 bases in between. The CDR3 contains 16 residues.

The chain joins TRBV7-9 to TRBJ1-1; maybe TRBD1 (6 bases). Trimming removed 4 bases from V and 0 bases from J, with 15 bases in between. Per germline, CDR1 SEHNR and CDR2 FQNEAQ (reference sequence). The CDR3 is made up of 16 amino acids. CDR3 amino acids: CASSSKGGRMNTEAFF. Written as DNA, the CDR3 is TGTGCCAGCAGCTCGAAGGGGGGACGGATGAACACTGAAGCTTTCTTT.

The chain has TRBV5-1 and TRBJ2-1; maybe TRBD1 (6 bases). Germline V CDR1 and CDR2: SGHRS, YFSETQ. The V end was cut by 0 bases, the J end by 0 bases, with 10 bases between. The CDR3 has 16 residues. CDR3 DNA sequence: TGCGCCAGCAGCTTGGTGGCAGGGGTCTCCTACAATGAGCAGTTCTTC. Residues: CASSLVAGVSYNEQFF.

The genes are TRBV28 and TRBJ2-7, with TRBD2 matching 8 bases. After removal of 2 bases from V and 3 bases from J, the junction contained 3 bases not matched to a gene. The CDR3 is 14 amino acids. CDR1 and CDR2 (germline): MDHEN, SYDVKM. CDR3 coding DNA: TGTGCCAGCAGTTTAGCGGGAGGAAGCTACGAGCAGTACTTC. It encodes CASSLAGGSYEQYF.

The chain joins TRBV7-3 to TRBJ1-2; weak D call: TRBD1 (5 bases). CDR1 and CDR2 (germline): SGHTA, FQGTGA. The CDR3 is 17 amino acids. V was clipped by 2 bases and J by 3 bases, with 19 bases between them. The CDR3 region is CASSLPGRSPGDYGYTF. The CDR3 DNA sequence: TGTGCCAGCAGCTTACCGGGACGGTCCCCCGGTGACTATGGCTACACCTTC.

Judged by abundance, this clone is medium-sized (0.01 to 0.1%). J is TRBJ1-4 and V is TRBV2; D may be TRBD1 (5 bases). The CDR3 totals 14 residues. The V gene's germline CDR1 is SNHLY and CDR2 FYNNEI. V was cut by 7 bases and J by 8 bases, with 17 bases left in between. The CDR3 protein is CASTKSGIWEKLFF. The CDR3 DNA reads TGTGCCAGCACCAAATCAGGGATTTGGGAAAAACTGTTTTTT.

The J gene is TRBJ1-3, the V gene TRBV6-1, with no clear D. There are 13 residues in the CDR3. The germline V and J ends were trimmed by 6 bases and 4 bases, with 10 bases remaining between them. Germline CDR1 and CDR2: MNHNS and SASEGT. The CDR3: CASRPLGGNTIYF. In DNA form, the CDR3 reads TGTGCCAGCAGGCCGCTAGGAGGAAACACCATATATTTT.

CDR3 in amino acids: CASSGAGAFNQPQHF. The CDR3 DNA reads as TGTGCCAGCAGTGGCGCAGGGGCTTTCAATCAGCCCCAGCATTTT. The chain combines TRBV2 with TRBJ1-5; the D gene is possibly TRBD1 (6 bases). The germline V and J ends were trimmed by 4 bases and 3 bases, with 13 bases remaining between them. The germline CDR1 and CDR2 sequences are SNHLY and FYNNEI. This CDR3 has 15 residues.

The rearrangement uses TRBV4-2 and TRBJ1-1; maybe TRBD1 (5 bases). This CDR3 contains 14 residues. Looked up from germline, CDR1 is LGHNA and CDR2 is YNFKEQ. V lost 4 bases, J lost 6 bases, and 15 bases lay in between. The CDR3 DNA is TGTGCCAGCAGCCTCGTCCCTCGGGGACCTGAAGCTTTCTTT. This translates into CASSLVPRGPEAFF.

The chain joins TRBV18 to TRBJ2-7; D ambiguous. The CDR3 contains 15 residues. V was pared by 3 bases and J by 1 base, with 13 bases between. Germline V gives CDR1 KGHSH, CDR2 LQKENI. CDR3 sequence: CASSPPGLGSYEQYF. DNA of the CDR3: TGTGCCAGCTCACCTCCCGGGCTAGGATCCTACGAGCAGTACTTC.

CDR3 loop: CASRPTRDRGPRNTGELFF. The CDR3 DNA reads as TGTGCCAGCAGGCCGACCCGGGACAGGGGGCCTCGGAACACCGGGGAGCTGTTTTTT. The chain couples TRBV28 to TRBJ2-2; 12 bases are a match to TRBD1. The germline CDR1 and CDR2 sequences are MDHEN and SYDVKM. With V trimmed by 6 bases and J by 1 base, 12 bases remained unmatched. The CDR3 consists of 19 residues.

The chain has TRBV28 and TRBJ2-3; D is unclear. There are 14 residues in the CDR3. Germline lookup yields CDR1 MDHEN and CDR2 SYDVKM. Trimming shortened V by 2 bases and J by 5 bases, and 11 bases separated the two germline ends. CDR3 in amino acids: CASSLRETEDTQYF. The CDR3 DNA reads as TGTGCCAGCAGTTTAAGGGAAACAGAAGATACGCAGTATTTT.